This note documents a single TCR beta chain sequence. This receptor's antigen is unknown. Base qualities were left out, and no much larger clone turns up one base away. Trimming leaves V shorter by 2 bases and J shorter by 3 bases, with the junction holding 7 bases beyond the gene matches. The CDR3 numbers 17 residues from cysteine through phenylalanine. This entry keeps only the CDR3 DNA: 51 bases, framed from base 1. The CDR1 and CDR2 encoded by the germline V gene (reference sequence) are LNHNV and YYDKDF. The sample's time point, from its label and the paper: human tissue collected at research (rapid) autopsy. Three non-HCT comparator patients with other cancers, having at least five GI tract samples and no known GI disease at death, were selected retrospectively. Autopsy tissues, which were obtained after a median post-mortem interval of approximately ten hours, included GI sites from esophagus to rectum, liver, skin and lymphoid organs including spleen. Each autopsy specimen was cut in two, with one portion flash-frozen in liquid nitrogen and the remainder formalin-fixed, and the outer muscle layers of GI specimens were removed. To extract genomic DNA from frozen tissues, either the Mag-Bind Blood & Tissue DNA HDQ 96 Kit on a Chemagic 360 or the DNeasy Blood & Tissue Kit was used. Because of concern about red blood cell contamination, extracted DNA was further purified using the Genomic DNA Clean & Concentrator-25 kit.

The sample originates from a study of tissue T cells after allogeneic stem cell transplantation (dated by TCRdb to the early 2020s). Looking at the study overall: If a tissue had multiple samples, a pathologist reviewed H&E sections so that samples with histologically apparent lymphocytes got priority for sequencing. The human arm was a prospective observational study without blinding or randomization. The study profiled TCR beta repertoires in many tissues obtained from research autopsies of patients with and without GVHD, and also in mouse models of GVHD.

Results the study describes overall, beyond this receptor: Blood and spleen T cells captured only a limited portion of the TCR repertoire detected in tissues, in both patients and mice. Within patients, how anatomically similar tissues were was a major factor shaping TCR repertoire composition, regardless of disease or transplant status. A small and clinically heterogeneous patient cohort was studied, and sampling depth was acknowledged as a limitation. Which tissue TCRs were alloreactive or antigen-specific was not determined in the study, and some of the clones might have been host cells that persisted. Only a few T cell clones appeared in more than one patient, yet motif-based clustering showed tissue-specific repertoire signatures that were shared between patients. For the non-GVHD comparator patients, no blood samples were available.

Library preparation used the immunoSEQ multiplex PCR assay. TCRbeta CDR3 sequencing was done by Adaptive Biotechnologies at survey depth, reporting CDR3 sequences, V/J genes, productive frequency and template counts. Amplification of TCR beta CDR3 regions was performed from genomic DNA rather than from RNA. In the authors' own workflow: Pairwise repertoire overlap between tissues was quantified with Jensen-Shannon divergence, where 1 means complete divergence and 0 identical. Tissues were clustered by single-linkage agglomerative hierarchical clustering of pairwise JSD values and displayed as dendrograms. GLIPH2 was applied to all patient samples using simulation_depth 1000, kmer_min_depth 3, and cdr3_length_cutoff 8, and only groups with more than two unique CDR3s were retained. A standardized tissue-overlap score was calculated by extrapolating Jaccard GLIPH-group overlap across patients to a standard repertoire size of 1000 clones. Associations of diversity with clinical or experimental variables used linear mixed-effect models with tissue fixed effects and individual random effects. TCRdb obtained this table from immuneACCESS and retained in-frame rearrangements with V and J assigned. These tables miss some clones; where compared with another copy, unresolved V genes account for less than half of the shortfall, and the remainder is unexplained. V and J calls and clone size are those listed in that table; D and trimming were worked out from the DNA. Recorded for this sample are some 10,000 clones; about 69% of them occurred a single time. Of the sample, roughly 24% is held by the ten largest clones.

The V gene is TRBV15 and the J gene is TRBJ2-4; TRBD2 lines up with 10 middle nucleotides. Sequences were derived from tissue from the stomach, sampled at autopsy. The receptor was isolated from a male donor aged 60 or older with lung cancer. The CDR3 in this case is CATSRQAGGQSKNIQYF. The base sequence is TGTGCCACCAGCAGACAAGCGGGGGGGCAGAGCAAAAACATTCAGTACTTC. Joined to the reference TRBV15 and TRBJ2-4 proteins, this CDR3 gives the full variable domain: DAMVIQNPRYQVTQFGKPVTLSCSQTLNHNVMYWYQQKSSQAPKLLFHYYDKDFNNEADTPDNFQSRRPNTSFCFLDIRSPGLGDTAMYLCATSRQAGGQSKNIQYFGAGTRLSVL.